This T cell receptor (beta chain) was recovered during a study of CD8+CD57+ T cells in acquired aplastic anemia. Turning to the study itself: CD4+ and CD8+ cells, once sorted, gave DNA averaging approximately 3.4 ug.

Germline V gene data show CDR1 as SEHNR and CDR2 as FQNEAQ (reference sequence). The CDR3 runs 15 residues. V lost 5 bases and J lost 3, with 14 bases in between. Genomic DNA provided the template from which TCR beta VDJ and CDR3 profiles were obtained. TCRdb passed the reads through MiXCR, listing each CDR3 protein once. The sample shows some 290,000 distinct CDR3 sequences, about 56% of them seen only once. This clonotype originated in a human donor with severe aplastic anemia or a healthy control (not recorded which). The sample comprised sorted CD4+, CD8+, or CD8+CD57+ T cells (not recorded which) from PBMCs. The chain links TRBV7-9 to TRBJ2-1, with D possibly matching TRBD1 (6 bases). The CDR3 loop reads CASSPAQGSYNEQFF. CDR3 DNA sequence: TGTGCCAGCAGCCCTGCCCAGGGGAGCTACAATGAGCAGTTCTTC.